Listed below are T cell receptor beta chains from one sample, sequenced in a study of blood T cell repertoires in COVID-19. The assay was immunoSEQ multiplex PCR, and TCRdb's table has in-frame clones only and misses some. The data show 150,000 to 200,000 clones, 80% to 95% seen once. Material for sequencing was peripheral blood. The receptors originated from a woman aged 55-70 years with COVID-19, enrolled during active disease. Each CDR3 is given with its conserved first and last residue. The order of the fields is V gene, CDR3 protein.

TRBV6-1 CASSEDISSGNTIYF
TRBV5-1 CASSTNLNTEAFF
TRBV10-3 CAISESVGRGSTGELFF
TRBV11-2 CASSLGAGVDTGELFF
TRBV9 CASSVSGQVKSYTF
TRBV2 CASSGGTGNTIYF
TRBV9 CASSVGTGVNGSPLHF
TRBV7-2 CASSPGLLSSGNTIYF
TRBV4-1 CASSQDPPTGLYGYTF
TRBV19 CASSRGLAGGYYNEQFF
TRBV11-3 CASSPGQGVGTQYF
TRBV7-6 CASSLEAGGLPEAFF
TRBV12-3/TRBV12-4 CASSPQGPYEQYF
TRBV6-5 CASISGFSGNTIYF
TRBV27 CASRTTGYNQPQHF
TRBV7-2 CASSLVGSRRMNTEAFF
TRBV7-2 CASSLQGTTGELFF
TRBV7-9 CASSLEQGKDTF
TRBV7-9 CASSSPQLARETQYF
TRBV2 CASSRTTGYTEAFF
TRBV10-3 CAISESAKEGGTEAFF
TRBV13 CASSLGGQGNTEAFF
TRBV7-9 CASSSRDITSSPLHF
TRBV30 CAWMRDRGNYGYTF
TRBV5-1 CASSSVLRNTEAFF
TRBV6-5 CASSYSLGQGYGYTF
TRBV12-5 CASGPQGNTEAFF
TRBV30 CALSGVSYNEQFF
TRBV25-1 CASTAGGVANTIYF
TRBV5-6 CASSFFSSGAADTQYF
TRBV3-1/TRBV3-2 CASSLDFNQPQHF
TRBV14 CASSQDNRVDF
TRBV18 CASSPQQGAWGNTIYF
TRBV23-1 CASSQSGLWVDTGELFF
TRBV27 CASSSWDRVTEAFF
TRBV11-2 CASRTGGTDTQYF
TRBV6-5 CASSTDRLNTEAFF
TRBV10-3 CAISEQGLTGNEAFF
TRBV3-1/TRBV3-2 CASSQDTWRGQSNEKLFF
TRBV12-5 CASLGGQGESRPYEQYF
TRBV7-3 CASSRMGARTDTQYF
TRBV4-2 CASSQGYQGTLGDTQYF
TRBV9 CASSVGGLGSPLHF
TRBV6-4 CASSDSRLKQFF
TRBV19 CASDSGQGAHEQYF
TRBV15 CATSRGDRELRTEAFF
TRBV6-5 CASSYSGKLSPLHF
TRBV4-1 CASTSRGYGEKLFF
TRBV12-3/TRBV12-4 CASTLQGAFRLFF
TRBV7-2 CASSRGARGYGYTF
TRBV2 CASHRGQVEKLFF
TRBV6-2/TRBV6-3 CASSYGSANEKLFF
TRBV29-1 CSVGGGPGTDTQYF
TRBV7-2 CASSFSGTDSNQPQHF